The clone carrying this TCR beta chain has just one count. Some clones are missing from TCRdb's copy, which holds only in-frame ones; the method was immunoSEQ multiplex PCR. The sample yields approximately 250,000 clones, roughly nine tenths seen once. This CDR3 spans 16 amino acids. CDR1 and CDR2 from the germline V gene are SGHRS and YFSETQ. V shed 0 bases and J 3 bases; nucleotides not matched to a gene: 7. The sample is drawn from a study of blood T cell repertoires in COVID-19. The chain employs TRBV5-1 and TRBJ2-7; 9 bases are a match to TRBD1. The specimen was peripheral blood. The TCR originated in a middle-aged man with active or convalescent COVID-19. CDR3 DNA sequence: TGCGCCAGCAGCTTGGGTGGGACAGGGCCCCACTACGAGCAGTACTTC. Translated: CASSLGGTGPHYEQYF.